This TCR beta chain appears in the sequencing data of a study of OX40 agonist ivuxolimab in advanced cancers. As for the study more broadly: Ivuxolimab, which targeted the costimulatory receptor OX40 (CD134), was an agonistic, fully human IgG2 monoclonal antibody. Intravenous ivuxolimab was administered to patients every 2 weeks at six dose levels: 0.01, 0.1, 0.3, 1.5, 3 and 10 mg/kg. Of the approximately 50 dose-escalation patients, hepatocellular carcinoma was present in around 19, melanoma in approximately 15, renal cell carcinoma in 9 and head and neck cancer in 9. The dose-escalation cohort was almost 85% male with a mean age of about 65 years, ranging from roughly 23 to 79. Prior anti-PD-1, anti-PD-L1 or anti-CTLA-4 therapy was permitted, and checkpoint inhibitors had been received by around 40% of dose-escalation patients. Partial responses occurred in three dose-escalation patients: two with cutaneous melanoma and one with hepatocellular carcinoma. Peripheral TCRbeta sequencing was intended to test whether TCR sequence diversity was altered and clonal T-cell expansion was caused by ivuxolimab. The paper reports the monotherapy dose-escalation portion (N of about 50 patients) of the phase I ivuxolimab trial.

The trial excluded patients who had a history of autoimmune disease or were on systemic immunosuppression. Peripheral blood for TCR sequencing was collected from all dose cohorts at baseline, on cycle 4 day 1, and on cycle 7 day 1. Samples were obtained from an open-label, multicenter, first-in-human phase I dose-escalation trial of ivuxolimab. Adults with locally advanced or metastatic melanoma, renal cell carcinoma, hepatocellular carcinoma or head and neck squamous cell carcinoma were enrolled in the trial. Before TCR sequencing, CD4+ T cells and CD8+ T cells were sorted from peripheral blood as separate populations. Genomic DNA was extracted from sorted cells for sequencing of the TCRbeta CDR3 region. The immunoSEQ Assay was used for sequencing of TCRbeta CDR3 regions. Imported from immuneACCESS, the table was reduced by TCRdb to in-frame sequences with V and J called. These copies leave out some clones; in studies compared against another copy, an unresolved V gene accounts for under half, and the cause of the remainder is not known. Within this sample are roughly 92,000 clones, with roughly 90% of them counted one time only. In total, the top ten clones hold 3% to 3.5% of the sample.

This clone has ten or more counts. No cognate antigen has been identified for it. The input lacks base qualities; no much larger clone sits a single base away. The study at large found these results: Low levels of normalized T-cell clonal expansion were also seen in some patients who did not respond. Antigen specificity was not determined for the clonally expanded peripheral T cells. In the 0.1-3.0 mg/kg groups, partial responders had among the lowest normalized peripheral clonal expansion, particularly in CD8+ T cells. At doses from 0.1 to 3.0 mg/kg, clonal expansion was seen in both CD4+ and CD8+ blood T cells between baseline and week 6. After ivuxolimab, CD8+ T cells had more expanded clones than CD4+ T cells on average.

CDR1 is given as PRHDT and CDR2 as FYEKMQ, both from the germline V gene (reference sequence). From the cysteine up to the phenylalanine, the CDR3 has a length of 17 residues. The read is trimmed to its CDR3 DNA, 51 bases read in frame from base 1. V sheds 3 bases and J sheds 2 bases, leaving 20 bases between their ends. This specimen was CD4+ or CD8+ T cells sorted from blood, taken in a trial of the OX40 agonist ivuxolimab. This sequence was found in an adult with an advanced solid tumor such as melanoma, head and neck, liver or kidney cancer. The rearrangement combines TRBV13 with TRBJ2-7; a weak D assignment points to TRBD1 (7 bases agree). The nucleotides are TGTGCCAGCAGCTTGTCCTCGTCAGGGGGACTTCCCTACGAGCAGTACTTC. Translated, it gives CASSLSSSGGLPYEQYF.